Detailed here is one T cell receptor beta chain. The target antigen is unknown. The data were taken from a study of cytomegalovirus exposure and HLA in healthy donors. Study-wide results and limits: Earlier analysis yielded a pattern in which most TCR beta V segments were productive about 90% or about 30% of the time.

Healthy bone marrow donors made up the donors. Donors counted as nominally healthy when sampled, yet unrecorded immune exposures were likely. The PCR ran on 60 Vbeta and 13 Jbeta primers. The repertoire was sequenced with immunoSEQ multiplex PCR; TCRdb's copy has only in-frame clones and lacks some. The data show fewer than 200,000 clones, about 90% seen once. Sample: PBMCs. This clonotype originated in a girl less than two years old in good health and CMV-seronegative.

The CDR3 here is CASSYSSSGYEQYF. The CDR3 DNA follows: TGTGCCAGCAGTTACTCCTCTAGCGGCTACGAGCAGTACTTC. The chain couples TRBV6-5 to TRBJ2-7, with 7 bases lining up with TRBD2. CDR3 length equals 14 residues. The J segment lost 3 bases and the V segment lost 0 bases, leaving 2 bases of the junction unmatched. In germline, CDR1 is MNHEY, CDR2 SVGAGI.